These T cell receptor beta chains were read from a single sample in a study of T cells in Graves' hyperthyroidism and ophthalmopathy. TCRdb called the multiplex PCR reads again in MiXCR, with one record for every CDR3 protein. The data contain approximately 400,000 distinct CDR3 sequences, approximately 15% of them singletons. Sequenced sample: blood. Receptors originate from a woman in her twenties or thirties with Graves' hyperthyroidism. CDR3s include the opening cysteine and the closing phenylalanine or tryptophan. Each record gives: clone size, V gene, J gene, CDR3 protein. Size tells how often a clone was seen (once, few, many) or the class of an expanded clone, and some rows leave it out.

>many|TRBV29-1|TRBJ1-1
CSVSLVAMNTEAFF
>-|TRBV4-1|TRBJ2-2
CASSLLLALTGELFF
>few|TRBV9|TRBJ1-1
CASSRLDLDGTEAFF
>-|TRBV9|TRBJ1-3
CASSATETSGNTIYF
>many|TRBV20-1|TRBJ2-3
CSAWLGTDTQYF
>few|TRBV20-1|TRBJ2-7
CSARDLRRLEDYEQYF
>many|TRBV6-1|TRBJ2-2
CASRTAGPGELFF
>-|TRBV12-3/TRBV12-4|TRBJ1-3
CASSFLVSGNTIYF
>few|TRBV7-8|TRBJ2-7
CASSLVQLAGGPVHRDYEQYF
>few|TRBV24-1|TRBJ2-2
CATEGSAANTGELFF
>many|TRBV20-1|TRBJ2-1
CSARDDRDPNEQFF
>many|TRBV5-1|TRBJ1-1
CASSSTLRRRQGGGTEAFF
>-|TRBV6-2/TRBV6-3|TRBJ1-2
CASSYRRQTAFGYTF
>-|TRBV12-3/TRBV12-4|TRBJ2-4
CASRGSGTAKNIQYF
>-|TRBV19|TRBJ2-7
CASMASSGAYEQYF
>few|TRBV27|TRBJ1-4
CASSFTGTNNEKLFF
>-|TRBV10-3|TRBJ1-1
CAISQGADTEAFF
>many|TRBV10-2|TRBJ2-7
CASSEWGYEQYF
>few|TRBV13|TRBJ2-1
CASSSAGTSAYNEQFF
>many|TRBV11-1|TRBJ2-1
CASTPSTVGEQFF
>-|TRBV9|TRBJ2-5
CASSIQGSHGQETQYF
>many|TRBV2|TRBJ1-2
CASSEGQGNGYTF
>many|TRBV7-6|TRBJ1-4
CASSQGQGGEKLFF
>-|TRBV11-2|TRBJ2-5
CASSLIWLPERETQYF
>many|TRBV3-1|TRBJ2-7
CASSQGQYTYEQYF
>-|TRBV27|TRBJ1-5
CASSRDRGEGNQPQHF